This paragraph covers one T cell receptor (beta chain) sequence. Its target antigen remains unknown. Base qualities are missing; no much larger clone stands one base away. RNA was extracted using the RNeasy kit, and about 0.5 to 1 microgram was reverse transcribed with random hexamers. The immunoSEQ multiplex PCR assay, which covers 54 Vbeta and 13 Jbeta segments, was used to amplify TCR beta CDR3 regions. Bias from PCR amplification was corrected by using a synthetic template baseline for primer optimization and for computational correction. The source study handled its data this way. Only productive sequences were kept, with reads annotated to V, D and J genes according to IMGT and analyzed in immunoSEQ Analyzer. To calculate clonality, Shannon entropy was normalized by log2 of the number of productive unique sequences and then subtracted from one. Public and private clones were assessed among the 100 most prevalent clones of each patient and control. Clones were defined as Susac-specific if absent from the healthy and MS cohorts, from 900 to 1,300 published viral clones and from other ImmuneACCESS disease sequences. TCRdb reran the public reads through fastp at Q25 and MiXCR, keeping productive beta chains. Rows are unified per CDR3 protein, each entry keeping the most common DNA and genes. TCRdb's processing, not the authors' own work, is the source of the V and J calls. Across this sample there are 350,000 to 550,000 distinct CDR3 sequences, with approximately 85% seen only once. The top ten hold approximately 0.12% of the sample.

Spanning cysteine to phenylalanine, the CDR3 consists of 13 amino acids. Only CDR3 DNA remains: 39 bases, in frame from the first base. Trimming costs V 7 bases and J 11 bases, and their ends lie 18 bases apart. The sample belongs to a study of CD8 T cells in Susac syndrome (dated 2019 in TCRdb). At the level of the whole study: Whether CD8+ T cell activation and differentiation in Susac syndrome was antigen driven was tested using repertoire sequencing. The clonality of the CD8+ T cell repertoire was compared across approximately 11 healthy donors, about 14 Susac syndrome patients and under 18 multiple sclerosis patients. The full study reports these points: The study acknowledged that relatively few individuals were included in the TCR sequencing and HLA analysis.

Peripheral blood CD8+ and CD4+ T cells from healthy donors, Susac syndrome patients and multiple sclerosis patients were profiled by high-throughput TCR beta sequencing. Multiple sclerosis controls were treatment-naive patients with stable or active relapsing-remitting disease fulfilling revised McDonald criteria. Bulk CD8+ and CD4+ T cells were purified magnetically by negative isolation, whereas CD8+ TEMRA cells were enriched by FACS. Blood was drawn into EDTA tubes, processed within 24 hours, and PBMCs were isolated by density gradient centrifugation. PBMCs destined for TCR sequencing were cryopreserved in liquid nitrogen and later thawed in a 37 °C water bath. The sorted or isolated CD4+, CD8+ and CD8+ TEMRA cells had a purity of 90% or higher.

The sequence links TRBV12-3 or TRBV12-4 to TRBJ1-5; 5 matching bases give a weak D call of TRBD1. This receptor was identified in a human donor with multiple sclerosis. The sample comprised CD8+ T cells from PBMCs. CDR3 reads: CASTSGGGGSQHF. In nucleotides, the sequence is TGTGCCAGCACGAGCGGGGGGGGTGGATCCCAGCATTTT.